Shown below are 17 T cell receptor beta chains from a single sample sequenced in a study of spatial heterogeneity in lung cancer (dated 2019 in TCRdb). The library was generated by 5' RACE. Instrument used: NextSeq 500. TCRdb passed the public sequencing reads through fastp at Q25 and MiXCR, retaining productive beta sequences. Rows matching on CDR3 protein sequence are summarized as one entry with the most common DNA and genes. Across this sample there are tens of thousands of distinct CDR3 sequences, with about 20% seen only once. The top ten constitute 5.5% to 7% of the sample. What this sample's time point label stands for: sample taken at primary tumor resection. Without any cell sorting, TCR sequencing was performed on whole RNA extracted either from tumor and nontumor lung tissue or from cryopreserved PBMC samples. Sequencing was performed on PBMCs, taken at surgery. All receptors come from a male donor with early-stage non-small cell lung cancer.

J is TRBJ1-5 and V is TRBV20-1, with 8 bases identical to TRBD1. Germline CDR1 is DFQATT and CDR2 is SNEGSKA (reference sequence). Trimming removed 5 bases from V and 1 base from J; junction bases left unmatched: 7. This CDR3 is built from 15 residues. CDR3 coding DNA: TGCAGTGCTCGAAGACAGGGGAACAGCAATCAGCCCCAGCATTTT. Translated, it gives CSARRQGNSNQPQHF.

The chain joins TRBV6-5 to TRBJ2-3, with D perhaps TRBD2 (6 bases). CDR1 and CDR2 (germline): MNHEY, SVGAGI. Trimming removed 6 bases from V and 2 bases from J, with 24 bases in between. There are 18 residues in the CDR3. CDR3 coding DNA: TGTGCCAGCAGGCCCCCTAATCGACTAGTTAGGGACACAGATACGCAGTATTTT. It specifies CASRPPNRLVRDTDTQYF.

The chain uses TRBV27 and TRBJ2-7; D may correspond to TRBD1 or TRBD2 (5 bases each). This CDR3 is 15 amino acids long. Trimming took off 5 bases at V and 0 bases at J, with 14 bases between the two ends. Germline V CDR1 and CDR2: MNHEY, SMNVEV (reference sequence). In DNA form, the CDR3 reads TGTGCCAGCAGTCCTCACAGGAGGAGCTCCTACGAGCAGTACTTC. Residues: CASSPHRRSSYEQYF.

The chain employs TRBV5-1 and TRBJ2-4; TRBD2 might be the D (5 bases). The V gene lost 4 bases and the J gene lost 8 bases, with 13 bases spanning the gap. The CDR3 is 13 residues long. Germline V gene sequence: CDR1 SGHRS, CDR2 YFSETQ. This CDR3 is CASSTLASDIQYF. The CDR3 DNA reads TGCGCCAGCAGCACGTTAGCGTCAGACATTCAGTACTTC.

The chain has TRBV2 and TRBJ1-1, with D perhaps matching TRBD1 (6 bases). V shed 6 bases and J shed 1 base, with 15 bases lying between them. CDR1 SNHLY and CDR2 FYNNEI come from the germline V gene. The CDR3 extends over 15 amino acids. The CDR3 region has the DNA TGTGCCAGCAGAGTAGGGGGGGTTCGGAACACTGAAGCTTTCTTT. Translated, it gives CASRVGGVRNTEAFF.

This clonotype appeared a few times. The chain uses TRBV6-5 and TRBJ1-1; D is unresolved. The length of the CDR3 is 13 residues. CDR1 MNHEY and CDR2 SVGAGI come from the germline V gene. Trimming removed 2 bases at V and 1 base at J, with 5 bases between. CDR3 sequence: CASSYTTNTEAFF. The DNA for the CDR3 is TGTGCCAGCAGTTACACAACGAACACTGAAGCTTTCTTT.

This clonotype was counted between two and nine times. This chain connects TRBV19 to TRBJ2-2; no definite D call. The CDR3 is made up of 14 amino acids. Germline CDR1 is LNHDA and CDR2 is SQIVND (reference sequence). Trimming took off 2 bases at V and 6 bases at J, with 10 bases between the two ends. The chain's CDR3 is CASSIRLWAGELFF. The CDR3 coding sequence is TGTGCCAGTAGTATAAGACTCTGGGCCGGGGAGCTGTTTTTT.

This sequence joins TRBV11-3 and TRBJ2-1, with a possible D match to TRBD2 (5 bases). This CDR3 region has 16 residues. Germline values: CDR1 SGHNT, CDR2 YENEEA. Trimming removed 5 bases at V and 5 bases at J, with 19 bases between. The CDR3: CASSPEGGLIDNEQFF. As DNA, the CDR3 is TGTGCCAGCAGCCCTGAGGGTGGGCTAATCGACAATGAGCAGTTCTTC.

J is TRBJ2-3 and V is TRBV28; D gene uncertain. Per the germline V gene, CDR1 is MDHEN and CDR2 is SYDVKM. V shed 3 bases and J shed 1 base, with 11 bases lying between them. This CDR3 has 15 residues. This CDR3 reads CASSLGVSGTDTQYF. The CDR3 bases are TGTGCCAGCAGTTTGGGTGTTTCCGGCACAGATACGCAGTATTTT.

The J gene is TRBJ2-1, the V gene TRBV29-1, with TRBD2 matching over 8 bases. The CDR3 runs to 14 residues. J gave up 8 bases and V 4 bases, and 10 bases lay outside the gene matches. The V gene's germline CDR1 is SQVTM and CDR2 ANQGSEA. CDR3 DNA sequence: TGCAGCGTTGCTGCTAGCGGGTGGGGTCATGAGCAGTTCTTC. It encodes CSVAASGWGHEQFF.

This clonotype has more than one count but fewer than ten. The CDR3 DNA sequence: TGCGCCAGCAGCCCCGGCACGTCGTTAGGTACGCAGTATTTT. It encodes CASSPGTSLGTQYF. J is TRBJ2-3 and V is TRBV5-1; D uncertain. With 4 bases removed from V and 8 bases from J, the gap between germline ends came to 17 bases. The germline CDR1 and CDR2 sequences are SGHRS and YFSETQ. CDR3 length: 14 amino acids.

J is TRBJ1-2 and V is TRBV27; a possible D gene is TRBD1 (5 bases). Germline V gene data show CDR1 as MNHEY and CDR2 as SMNVEV (reference sequence). Deletions cut 5 bases from V and 8 bases from J, with 18 bases between. CDR3 length: 14 amino acids. CDR3 bases: TGTGCCAGCAGTCCCGCCGGGGCGGTTGAGGGCTACACCTTC. This sequence encodes CASSPAGAVEGYTF.

This clonotype was found a few times. The V and J genes are TRBV6-2 or TRBV6-3 and TRBJ2-1, with 7 bases lining up with TRBD1. The CDR3 runs to 13 residues. V shed 6 bases and J 7 bases; nucleotides not matched to a gene: 6. Germline assignment: CDR1 MNHEY and CDR2 SVGEGT. CDR3 loop: CASSVMTGNEQFF. The CDR3 nucleotides read TGTGCCAGCAGCGTTATGACAGGGAATGAGCAGTTCTTC.

This clonotype was observed at least ten times. This rearrangement joins TRBV2 to TRBJ2-1; 9 bases are a match to TRBD2. This CDR3 spans 15 amino acids. Germline-derived CDR1 and CDR2 are SNHLY and FYNNEI. V shed 5 bases, J shed 6 bases, and the junction held 8 bases outside the gene matches. The CDR3 region is CASSYLAGSSNEQFF. In DNA form, the CDR3 reads TGTGCCAGCAGTTACCTAGCGGGGTCTTCCAATGAGCAGTTCTTC. Using reference TRBV2 and TRBJ2-1 for the parts outside the CDR3, the full variable domain is EPEVTQTPSHQVTQMGQEVILRCVPISNHLYFYWYRQILGQKVEFLVSFYNNEISEKSEIFDDQFSVERPDGSNFTLKIRSTKLEDSAMYFCASSYLAGSSNEQFFGPGTRLTVL.

This clonotype was detected a few times. The V and J genes are TRBV10-3 and TRBJ2-5; perhaps TRBD2 as D (5 bases). CDR1 is ENHRY and CDR2 is SYGVKD in the germline V gene. CDR3 length: 13 amino acids. Between the trimmed V and J ends, which lost 2 bases and 4 bases, there was a span of 8 bases. CDR3 residues: CAISEVAGETQYF. The CDR3 region has the DNA TGTGCCATCAGTGAGGTCGCGGGAGAGACCCAGTACTTC.

This clonotype has a handful of counts. The chain employs TRBV7-2 and TRBJ2-2; 10 positions match TRBD2. The junction had 14 bases not matched to a gene; V was cut back by 6 bases and J by 7 bases. Germline CDR1 SGHTA, CDR2 FQGNSA. CDR3 length: 17 amino acids. The CDR3 here is CASRRAGGLASDGELFF. The DNA of the CDR3 is TGTGCCAGCAGGAGAGCAGGGGGACTAGCGAGTGACGGGGAGCTGTTTTTT.

The chain recombines TRBV5-1 with TRBJ2-3, with a weak D call TRBD1 (6 bases). CDR1 and CDR2 (germline): SGHRS, YFSETQ. The V gene lost 4 bases and the J gene lost 0 bases, with 12 bases spanning the gap. The CDR3 covers 15 residues. The CDR3 nucleotides read TGCGCCAGCAGCCTCCGCGGACAGAGCACAGATACGCAGTATTTT. This gives the protein CASSLRGQSTDTQYF.